These T cell receptor beta chains were read from a single sample in a study of CD8+CD57+ T cells in acquired aplastic anemia. MiXCR, applied by TCRdb to the reads, yields one record per CDR3 protein. The sample carries roughly 170,000 distinct CDR3 sequences, about 60% recorded once. What was sequenced was sorted CD4+, CD8+, or CD8+CD57+ T cells (not recorded which) from PBMCs. These receptors were taken from a human donor in good health. Both conserved end residues are part of each CDR3. Part of the rows lack a size; the others show once, few, many or a class for expanded clones.

few TRBV2 CASSYSSGGGEQFF
NA TRBV10-3 CAISEDGLETQYF
NA TRBV2 CASSVTGGRDSPLHF
NA TRBV2 CASSGQGQTEAFF
NA TRBV12-3/TRBV12-4 CASSLGGVYNEQFF
NA TRBV7-6 CASSRPETYEQYF
NA TRBV20-1 CSVVAARTSGNYEQYF
NA TRBV19 CASRIPGNYGYTF
many TRBV7-2 CASSYGLAGTGELFF
NA TRBV10-1 CASSDGRGHEQYF
NA TRBV15 CATSGGGLAAETQYF
NA TRBV20-1 CSARAPGRTGSYEQYF
few TRBV7-9 CASSLPSGTYNEQFF
NA TRBV14 CASSHRGTNEKLFF
NA TRBV19 CASSILGARAEAFF
NA TRBV20-1 CRGPLASHEQFF
NA TRBV2 CASSEAGSQNEQFF
once TRBV29-1 CSALPGSTEAFF
NA TRBV20-1 CSAFQAGGDEQYF
NA TRBV2 CASSAMAGAASTDTQYF
NA TRBV4-3 CASSPDRINQPQHF
NA TRBV19 CASSGANYGYTF
few TRBV5-6 CASSHGTANSPLHF
NA TRBV20-1 CSARGVDFSYEQYF
many TRBV7-9 CASSLQTGMTDTQYF
NA TRBV10-3 CAISEAGLNSPLHF
many TRBV2 CASSGLGRSSYEQYF
NA TRBV2 CASSRDRDYGYTF
many TRBV12-3/TRBV12-4 CASSSTPLGQGAGELFF
NA TRBV24-1 CATIQGLHGYTF
once TRBV2 CASNPAATLGGTEAFF
NA TRBV14 CASSPSAGGGNEQFF
NA TRBV10-3 CAISGTTTGTYEQYF
NA TRBV19 CASSISVNTEAFF
many TRBV12-3/TRBV12-4 CASSPGQGNFLKTQYF
NA TRBV24-1 CATSDFGSNYGYTF
NA TRBV10-3 CAISSREGALTEAFF
NA TRBV10-1 CASSGTDRGDQYF
NA TRBV10-3 CAISESTGMGVDYGYTF
NA TRBV10-3 CGSGSSSEQYF
NA TRBV5-1 CASSPILAGSAEQYF
NA TRBV24-1 CATSDLGQGANTGELFF
once TRBV7-8 CASSLTAGPLHF
NA TRBV5-1 CASSLVGTDNNEQFF
NA TRBV5-1 CASSLDQPGTGGPLHF
few TRBV7-8 CASSLEAGLSYEQYF
NA TRBV2 CASGQRAAANTGELFF
NA TRBV6-6 CATSGADTQYF